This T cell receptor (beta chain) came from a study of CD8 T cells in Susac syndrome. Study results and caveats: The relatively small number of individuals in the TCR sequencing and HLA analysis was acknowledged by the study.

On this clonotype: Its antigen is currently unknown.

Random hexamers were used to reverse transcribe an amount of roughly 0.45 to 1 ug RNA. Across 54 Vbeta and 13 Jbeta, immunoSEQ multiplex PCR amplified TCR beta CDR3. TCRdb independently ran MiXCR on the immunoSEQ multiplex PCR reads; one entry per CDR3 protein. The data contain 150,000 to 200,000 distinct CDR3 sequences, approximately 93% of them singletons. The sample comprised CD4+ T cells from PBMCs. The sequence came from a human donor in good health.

CDR3 loop: CSAPGQVNTEAFF. The CDR3 nucleotides read TGCAGCGCCCCCGGACAGGTCAACACTGAAGCTTTCTTT. The rearrangement joins TRBV29-1 to TRBJ1-1; the match to TRBD1 covers 7 bases. Germline V gene sequence: CDR1 SQVTM, CDR2 ANQGSEA. Germline trimming cut 7 bases from V and 2 bases from J; bases unmatched to any gene: 7. This CDR3 has 13 residues.